The TCR beta chain described here comes from a study of cytomegalovirus exposure and HLA in healthy donors. 13 Jbeta primers and 60 Vbeta primers were used for the PCR. Repertoires were generated with immunoSEQ multiplex PCR, while TCRdb's copy carries only in-frame clones and drops some. The data show 200,000 to 300,000 clones, with almost 85% seen just once and about 2% held by the top ten. V was pared by 6 bases and J by 2 bases, with 4 bases of the junction left unmatched. Germline V gives CDR1 SGHAT, CDR2 FQNNGV. There are 14 residues in the CDR3. About this clone itself: Its antigen remains unknown.

Whole-study findings and limits: As was reported, the HLA-A and HLA-B alleles of most subjects were accurately predicted from TCR beta sequences. Highest at DRB1 and lowest at HLA-C, TCR association rates differed among HLA loci in a later analysis.

The sequence came from a woman between 35 and 50 years old in good health and CMV-seropositive. The V gene is TRBV11-2, the J gene TRBJ1-5, with 7 bases lining up with TRBD1. The specimen sequenced was PBMCs. In DNA form, the CDR3 reads TGTGCCAGCAGGTCTGGACAGGGCAATCAGCCCCAGCATTTT. It specifies CASRSGQGNQPQHF.